This passage covers 31 T cell receptor beta chains from one sample sequenced in a study of CD8 T cells in ankylosing spondylitis. One entry per CDR3 protein results from TCRdb running MiXCR on the 5' RACE reads. The top ten hold roughly 7.4% of the sample, which has 250,000 to 300,000 distinct CDR3 sequences, over 15% seen once. Sample: blood, either unsorted or a sorted T cell fraction (not recorded which). These receptor sequences come from a male donor with ankylosing spondylitis or in good health (not recorded which).

This clonotype was seen a few times. The chain carries TRBV30 and TRBJ1-2; no definite D call. Germline CDR1 reads GTSNPN; CDR2 reads SVGIG (reference sequence). Trimming shortened V by 3 bases and J by 7 bases, and 6 bases separated the two germline ends. The CDR3 has 10 residues. The CDR3 sequence: CAWRRVGYTF. The CDR3 nucleotides read TGTGCCTGGAGAAGGGTTGGCTACACCTTC.

In this sample, this clonotype turned up a few times. This chain links TRBV28 with TRBJ1-6; D is ambiguous. V was trimmed by 6 bases and J by 10 bases, leaving 16 bases between them. Germline V CDR1 and CDR2: MDHEN, SYDVKM. The CDR3 is made up of 14 amino acids. The CDR3 reads CASSRRGVLSPLHF. The CDR3 DNA sequence: TGTGCCAGCAGCCGTCGGGGAGTTTTATCACCCCTCCACTTT. Drawing the rest from reference TRBV28 and TRBJ1-6, the complete variable domain is DVKVTQSSRYLVKRTGEKVFLECVQDMDHENMFWYRQDPGLGLRLIYFSYDVKMKEKGDIPEGYSVSREKKERFSLILESASTNQTSMYLCASSRRGVLSPLHFGNGTRLTVT.

This clonotype was seen ten or more times. The J gene is TRBJ2-2, the V gene TRBV29-1, with 9 bases aligning to TRBD1. Germline V gene sequence: CDR1 SQVTM, CDR2 ANQGSEA. This CDR3 contains 13 residues. With V trimmed by 7 bases and J by 5 bases, 5 bases remained unmatched. CDR3 sequence (DNA): TGCAGCGGGGGACAGGGATATACCGGGGAGCTGTTTTTT. Translated: CSGGQGYTGELFF.

This clonotype was observed a handful of times. The chain recombines TRBV6-2 or TRBV6-3 with TRBJ2-7, with 7 bases identical to TRBD1. Germline values: CDR1 MNHEY, CDR2 SVGEGT. Trimming cost V 0 bases and J 4 bases; bases outside gene matches: 0. The CDR3 is made up of 13 amino acids. The CDR3 DNA sequence: TGTGCCAGCAGTTACTCGACAGGGTACGAGCAGTACGTC. This encodes CASSYSTGYEQYV.

The chain carries TRBV20-1 and TRBJ2-3, with 16 bases fitting TRBD2. This CDR3 has 17 amino acids. Germline V gene lookup returns CDR1 DFQATT and CDR2 SNEGSKA (reference sequence). The V and J ends lost 3 bases and 5 bases, in that order; junction bases with no gene match: 8. The chain's CDR3 is CSASGTSGGARGDTQYF. CDR3 coding DNA: TGCAGTGCTAGCGGGACTAGCGGGGGGGCTAGGGGAGATACGCAGTATTTT.

This clonotype was detected ten times or more. The chain employs TRBV7-2 and TRBJ2-5; D gene unclear. The CDR3 runs 14 residues. Deletions cut 7 bases from V and 2 bases from J, with 14 bases between. Germline CDR1 reads SGHTA; CDR2 reads FQGNSA. CDR3 sequence (DNA): TGTGCCAGCACCCCCCAATCTGGGCAAGAGACCCAGTACTTC. It codes for CASTPQSGQETQYF.

The chain couples TRBV12-5 to TRBJ2-1; 8 bases are shared with TRBD1. The germline gives CDR1 LGHNT, CDR2 FRNRAP. This CDR3 is 15 amino acids long. J was trimmed by 1 base and V by 6 bases; bases with no gene match: 5. CDR3 sequence reads: CASGQDRGSYNEQFF. CDR3 nucleotides: TGTGCTAGTGGGCAAGACAGGGGTTCCTACAATGAGCAGTTCTTC.

This clonotype was detected a few times. The rearrangement links TRBV20-1 to TRBJ2-3, with 9 nucleotides matching TRBD2. The CDR3 extends over 14 amino acids. Germline CDR1 DFQATT, CDR2 SNEGSKA (reference sequence). J lost 1 base, V lost 5 bases, and 4 bases had no gene match. The chain's CDR3 is CSAQRTSGTDTQYF. The CDR3 DNA is TGCAGTGCTCAAAGGACTAGCGGCACAGATACGCAGTATTTT.

The rearrangement links TRBV20-1 to TRBJ1-4, with D perhaps TRBD1 (5 bases). CDR3 length: 13 residues. The germline V gene has CDR1 DFQATT and CDR2 SNEGSKA (reference sequence). V was shortened by 7 bases and J by 4 bases, with 13 bases between the two germline ends. CDR3: CSVGTLSNEKLFF. DNA of the CDR3: TGCAGTGTTGGGACCCTTAGTAATGAAAAACTGTTTTTT.

This clonotype was observed at least ten times. The genes are TRBV7-2 and TRBJ2-3; D unresolved. The germline V and J ends were trimmed by 3 bases and 0 bases, with 4 bases remaining between them. In germline, CDR1 is SGHTA, CDR2 FQGNSA. The CDR3 has 13 amino acids. The CDR3 DNA is TGTGCCAGCAGCTTTTCTAGCACAGATACGCAGTATTTT. The encoded protein is CASSFSSTDTQYF.

This clonotype was picked up a small number of times. The chain links TRBV5-1 to TRBJ2-3, with 12 bases matching TRBD2. CDR1 and CDR2 (germline): SGHRS, YFSETQ. V lost 2 bases and J lost 5; bases outside the gene matches: 3. The CDR3 length is 15 residues. The CDR3 bases are TGCGCCAGCAGCTTCTCACTAGCGGGGGGAGATACGCAGTATTTT. Translation gives CASSFSLAGGDTQYF.

The CDR3: CASSPKGSANYGYTF. DNA for the CDR3: TGTGCCAGCAGTCCCAAGGGAAGCGCGAACTATGGCTACACCTTC. The rearrangement links TRBV6-1 to TRBJ1-2; D unclear. Trimming cost V 5 bases and J 2 bases, with 15 bases left between them. Per germline, CDR1 MNHNS and CDR2 SASEGT. This CDR3 has 15 residues.

The rearrangement links TRBV24-1 to TRBJ2-3, with D hard to call. CDR1 is KGHDR and CDR2 is SFDVKD in the germline V gene. V was cut by 0 bases and J by 3 bases, with 12 bases left in between. CDR3 length: 16 amino acids. CDR3 residues: CATSDLPGVGTDTQYF. The DNA for the CDR3 is TGTGCCACCAGTGATTTGCCAGGAGTTGGGACAGATACGCAGTATTTT.

This clonotype was seen more than once but under ten times. The chain carries TRBV18 and TRBJ2-3, with D maybe TRBD1 (5 bases). The length of the CDR3 is 15 residues. Germline loops: CDR1 KGHSH, CDR2 LQKENI. Deletions cut 1 base from V and 2 bases from J, with 10 bases between. CDR3 sequence (DNA): TGTGCCAGCTCACCACAGGGGTCCCCCACAGATACGCAGTATTTT. Residues: CASSPQGSPTDTQYF.

In this sample, this clonotype turned up a few times. The chain is built from TRBV12-3 or TRBV12-4 and TRBJ2-4, with a tentative D call TRBD2 (6 bases). The CDR3 is 12 amino acids. CDR3: CGLGRAKNIQYF. The CDR3 region has the DNA TGTGGACTAGGTCGGGCCAAAAACATTCAGTACTTC.

V is TRBV18 and J is TRBJ1-4, with 7 bases aligning to TRBD1. V trimming: 4 bases; J trimming: 5 bases; junction bases outside the gene matches: 7. The CDR3 totals 15 residues. Per germline, CDR1 KGHSH and CDR2 LQKENI. The CDR3 sequence is CASSQAGTANEKLFF. The CDR3 DNA follows: TGTGCCAGCTCACAAGCCGGGACAGCAAATGAAAAACTGTTTTTT.

This clonotype came up a few times. The V and J genes are TRBV6-1 and TRBJ2-7; D possibly matches TRBD1 or TRBD2 (5 bases each). Trimming took 7 bases from V and 9 from J, leaving 22 bases between them. From germline, CDR1 is MNHNS and CDR2 SASEGT. This CDR3 is 14 amino acids long. The DNA of the CDR3 is TGTGCCAGCAACGAGGGGAAAGGGAGTCTCGGGCAGTACGTC. This sequence encodes CASNEGKGSLGQYV.

This chain joins TRBV12-3 or TRBV12-4 and TRBJ2-2; 7 bases are shared with TRBD1. The CDR3 is made up of 14 amino acids. Trimming removed 9 bases from V and 4 bases from J; junction bases left unmatched: 8. In nucleotides, the CDR3 is TGTGCCAGGCCGGGACAGAAATCCACCGGGGAGCTGTTTTTT. Translated: CARPGQKSTGELFF.

This clonotype was counted only a few times. V and J are TRBV3-1 and TRBJ1-1; TRBD1 matches at 7 bases. Germline-derived CDR1 and CDR2 are LGHDT and YNNKEL (reference sequence). The CDR3 is 16 residues long. Trimming took 1 base from V and 0 from J; bases not matched to a gene: 5. CDR3 DNA: TGTGCCAGCAGCCAAGCCAACAGGGGCATGAACACTGAAGCTTTCTTT. As protein: CASSQANRGMNTEAFF. Full variable domain (rest looked up from reference TRBV3-1 and TRBJ1-1): DTAVSQTPKYLVTQMGNDKSIKCEQNLGHDTMYWYKQDSKKFLKIMFSYNNKELIINETVPNRFSPKSPDKAHLNLHINSLELGDSAVYFCASSQANRGMNTEAFFGQGTRLTVV.

The chain links TRBV30 to TRBJ1-2; D is perhaps TRBD1 (5 bases). The germline V gene has CDR1 GTSNPN and CDR2 SVGIG (reference sequence). Trimming pared 5 bases from V and 9 bases from J, leaving 19 bases between. The CDR3 consists of 13 residues. CDR3 coding DNA: TGTGCCTGGGAACCGGGGGTCTCTTTTCGCTACACCTTC. Translation gives CAWEPGVSFRYTF.

The rearrangement links TRBV10-3 to TRBJ2-3, with 10 positions matching TRBD2. The CDR3 totals 16 residues. Germline-derived CDR1 and CDR2 are ENHRY and SYGVKD. The V gene end was trimmed by 4 bases and the J gene end by 0 bases; junction bases not matched to a gene: 4. As DNA, the CDR3 is TGTGCCATCAGTGGGCTAGCGGGGGCGAGCACAGATACGCAGTATTTT. Its protein product is CAISGLAGASTDTQYF.

Remarks on this clonotype: An end of the junction does not agree with germline; a read error may underlie this. The J gene is TRBJ1-1, the V gene TRBV6-5, with D perhaps matching TRBD1 (5 bases). CDR1 is MNHEY, CDR2 SVGAGI, per germline. The CDR3 sequence is 13 residues long. The CDR3 protein is CASGYGTRTEAFF. The CDR3 coding sequence is TGTGCCAGCGGTTACGGGACCCGCACTGAAGCTTTCTTT.

The genes are TRBV11-3 and TRBJ2-7; TRBD2 aligns across 13 bases. Germline V gives CDR1 SGHNT, CDR2 YENEEA. The V and J ends lost 5 bases and 1 base, in that order; junction bases with no gene match: 5. The CDR3 extends over 16 amino acids. CDR3 coding DNA: TGTGCCAGCAGCACCCGGACTAGCGGGAGTTCCTACGAGCAGTACGTC. It translates to CASSTRTSGSSYEQYV.

As to this clonotype: A junction end diverges from the germline sequence, so it may reflect a read error. This chain links TRBV20-1 with TRBJ1-1, with D possibly being TRBD1 (6 bases). The CDR3 contains 12 residues. The germline CDR1 and CDR2 sequences are DFQATT and SNEGSKA (reference sequence). CDR3 in amino acids: CSARRTDTEVFF. The CDR3 bases are TGCAGTGCTAGGCGGACAGACACTGAAGTTTTCTTT.

This clonotype was seen ten or more times. The V call is TRBV10-3, the J call TRBJ2-5; no definite D call. The germline gives CDR1 ENHRY, CDR2 SYGVKD. The V end lost 2 bases, the J end lost 2 bases, and 9 bases lay between the germline ends. The CDR3 is 14 amino acids. CDR3 nucleotides: TGTGCCATCAGTGAGCACAAAATACAAGAGACCCAGTACTTC. Translated: CAISEHKIQETQYF.

In its sample, this clonotype was seen once. The J gene is TRBJ2-1, the V gene TRBV20-1, with 12 bases identical to TRBD2. The CDR3 has 15 residues. Germline V gives CDR1 DFQATT, CDR2 SNEGSKA (reference sequence). V trimming: 0 bases; J trimming: 7 bases; junction bases outside the gene matches: 4. CDR3: CSAREPSGGVNEQFF. In nucleotides, the CDR3 is TGCAGTGCTAGAGAACCTAGCGGGGGGGTAAATGAGCAGTTCTTC.

This clonotype was counted a few times. This is likely a read error, given that the CDR3 carries no conserved phenylalanine or tryptophan at its end. No DNA is shown, since the ends of the CDR3 on it are uncertain; the CDR3 is the one TCRdb lists. V gene TRBV29-1 combines with J gene TRBJ2-5; the D call in the table, TRBD1, was not verified against the DNA. The germline gives CDR1 SQVTM, CDR2 ANQGSEA. With termini counted, the CDR3 has 13 amino acids. The CDR3 reads CSVVTDPRRGTLN.

V and J are TRBV11-2 and TRBJ2-1; D is tentatively TRBD1 or TRBD2 (5 bases each). The CDR3 is 19 residues long. Per germline, CDR1 SGHAT and CDR2 FQNNGV. The V gene lost 2 bases and the J gene lost 4 bases, with 24 bases spanning the gap. The DNA of the CDR3 is TGTGCCAGCAGCTTAAGGGCCGGGGCTCCCCCACATATTTACAATGAGCAGTTCTTC. It yields the protein CASSLRAGAPPHIYNEQFF. Complete variable domain (other parts from reference TRBV11-2 and TRBJ2-1): EAGVAQSPRYKIIEKRQSVAFWCNPISGHATLYWYQQILGQGPKLLIQFQNNGVVDDSQLPKDRFSAERLKGVDSTLKIQPAKLEDSAVYLCASSLRAGAPPHIYNEQFFGPGTRLTVL.

This chain joins TRBV5-1 and TRBJ2-3; no clear D. This CDR3 contains 14 residues. V lost 3 bases, J lost 2 bases, and 10 bases lay in between. Germline V gene sequence: CDR1 SGHRS, CDR2 YFSETQ. The CDR3 loop reads CASSSGRFTDTQYF. The CDR3 region has the DNA TGCGCCAGCAGCTCCGGACGCTTCACAGATACGCAGTATTTT.

The genes are TRBV5-1 and TRBJ2-1, with no clear D. Trimming left V 0 bases short and J 5 bases short, with 12 bases between. Germline CDR1 SGHRS, CDR2 YFSETQ. This CDR3 comprises 15 residues. CDR3 in amino acids: CASSLVGVRDNEQFF. In nucleotides, the CDR3 is TGCGCCAGCAGCTTGGTTGGAGTTCGAGACAATGAGCAGTTCTTC. The whole variable domain, filled in from reference TRBV5-1 and TRBJ2-1, reads KAGVTQTPRYLIKTRGQQVTLSCSPISGHRSVSWYQQTPGQGLQFLFEYFSETQRNKGNFPGRFSGRQFSNSRSEMNVSTLELGDSALYLCASSLVGVRDNEQFFGPGTRLTVL.

The V call is TRBV2, the J call TRBJ2-3; 8 nucleotides align to TRBD2. V lost 3 bases and J lost 8; bases outside the gene matches: 7. The CDR3 length is 14 residues. Germline values: CDR1 SNHLY, CDR2 FYNNEI. The CDR3 sequence is CASSDGSGAGTQYF. The CDR3 coding sequence is TGTGCCAGCAGTGATGGTAGCGGGGCGGGTACGCAGTATTTT.